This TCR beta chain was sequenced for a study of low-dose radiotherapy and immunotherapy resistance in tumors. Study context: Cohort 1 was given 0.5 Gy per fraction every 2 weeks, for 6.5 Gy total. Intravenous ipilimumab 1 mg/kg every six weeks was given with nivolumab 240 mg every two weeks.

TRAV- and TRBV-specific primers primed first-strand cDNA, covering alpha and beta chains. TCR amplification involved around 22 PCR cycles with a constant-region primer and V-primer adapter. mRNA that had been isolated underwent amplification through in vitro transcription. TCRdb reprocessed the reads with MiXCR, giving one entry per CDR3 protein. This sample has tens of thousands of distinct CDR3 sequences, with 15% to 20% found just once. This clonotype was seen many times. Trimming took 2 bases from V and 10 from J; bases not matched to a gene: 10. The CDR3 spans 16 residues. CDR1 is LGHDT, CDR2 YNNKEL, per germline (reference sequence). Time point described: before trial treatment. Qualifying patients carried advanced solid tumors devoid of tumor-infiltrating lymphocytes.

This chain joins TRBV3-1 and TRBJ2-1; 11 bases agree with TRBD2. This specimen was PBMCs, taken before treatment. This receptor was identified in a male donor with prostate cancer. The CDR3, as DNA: TGTGCCAGCAGCCAACTCTATAGCGGGGGGGCCAAGGAGCAGTTCTTC. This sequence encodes CASSQLYSGGAKEQFF.